The rows below give T cell receptor beta chains drawn from one sample of a study of graft-versus-host responses after intestinal transplantation. Repertoires were generated with immunoSEQ multiplex PCR, while TCRdb's copy carries only in-frame clones and drops some. The top ten hold around 0.15% of the sample, which has under 150,000 clones, just over 90% seen once. Their antigens remain unidentified. The material was unstimulated CD4+ T cells sorted from spleen or lymph node cells, obtained before intestinal transplant. Receptors originate from a human donor who received an intestinal transplant. The CDR3 runs from the conserved cysteine through the conserved F or W. The order of the fields is V gene, clone size, J gene, D gene, CDR3 length, CDR3 protein, CDR3 DNA. D genes are given only for firm matches. The size of a clone is reported for some rows only, either as once, few or many, or as a class for expanded clones.

TRBV7-2	NA	TRBJ2-7	NA	18	CASSLQKDGGGRSYEQYF	TGTGCCAGCAGCTTACAAAAGGATGGGGGCGGGCGGTCCTACGAGCAGTACTTC
TRBV19	NA	TRBJ1-2	NA	14	CASMKAGVYYGYTF	TGTGCCAGTATGAAGGCAGGGGTCTACTATGGCTACACCTTC
TRBV5-1	NA	TRBJ2-3	TRBD2	14	CASSASGVTDTQYF	TGCGCCAGCAGCGCTAGCGGGGTCACAGATACGCAGTATTTT
TRBV15	once	TRBJ2-3	NA	12	CATSRVADTQYF	TGTGCCACCAGCAGAGTGGCAGATACGCAGTATTTT
TRBV7-2	NA	TRBJ2-7	NA	14	CASSLDPGGYEQYF	TGTGCCAGCAGCTTAGATCCGGGCGGGTACGAGCAGTACTTC
TRBV6-1	NA	TRBJ2-5	NA	11	CASHSSETQYF	TGTGCCAGCCACAGTTCGGAGACCCAGTACTTC
TRBV5-1	NA	TRBJ2-7	TRBD2	18	CASPPRLPGGEGSYEQYF	TGCGCCAGCCCCCCCCGCCTCCCCGGGGGGGAGGGCTCCTACGAGCAGTACTTC
TRBV27	once	TRBJ1-6	NA	14	CASSFQGGNSPLHF	TGTGCCAGCAGTTTTCAGGGAGGTAATTCACCCCTCCACTTT
TRBV19	few	TRBJ2-2	NA	12	CASSRASGELFF	TGTGCCAGTAGTAGGGCTTCCGGGGAGCTGTTTTTT
TRBV6-1	NA	TRBJ2-4	NA	15	CASSEQTGGGNIQYF	TGTGCCAGCAGTGAGCAAACAGGGGGAGGGAACATTCAGTACTTC
TRBV10-3	NA	TRBJ2-1	TRBD1	13	CAISRDRVNEQFF	TGTGCCATCAGCCGGGACAGGGTCAATGAGCAGTTCTTC
TRBV6-1	NA	TRBJ2-2	TRBD1	14	CASSGQGRTGELFF	TGTGCCAGCAGTGGACAGGGACGGACCGGGGAGCTGTTTTTT
TRBV25-1	NA	TRBJ2-3	TRBD1	15	CASSVRTGVSDTQYF	TGTGCCAGCAGTGTACGGACAGGGGTTTCAGATACGCAGTATTTT
TRBV5-6	NA	TRBJ2-7	TRBD1	15	CASSLAGTGSYEQYF	TGTGCCAGCAGCCTTGCCGGGACAGGGTCCTACGAGCAGTACTTC
TRBV5-1	NA	TRBJ2-7	TRBD2	14	CASSLTAGGYEQYF	TGCGCCAGCAGCTTGACAGCGGGGGGCTACGAGCAGTACTTC
TRBV2	NA	TRBJ1-2	NA	15	CASSPVGAKNYGYTF	TGTGCCAGCAGCCCGGTTGGGGCGAAGAACTATGGCTACACCTTC
TRBV27	NA	TRBJ1-1	NA	11	CASILRGAAFF	TGTGCCAGCATCCTCCGGGGGGCGGCTTTCTTT
TRBV19	NA	TRBJ1-1	NA	15	CASSLPRGGGTEAFF	TGTGCCAGTAGTCTTCCCAGGGGCGGGGGCACTGAAGCTTTCTTT
TRBV6-1	NA	TRBJ1-2	NA	15	CASTEGGVANYGYTF	TGTGCCAGCACTGAAGGAGGGGTAGCTAACTATGGCTACACCTTC
TRBV5-4	NA	TRBJ2-3	NA	14	CASSFRERGNTQYF	TGTGCCAGCAGCTTCCGGGAAAGGGGAAATACGCAGTATTTT
TRBV6-4	once	TRBJ2-3	TRBD2	15	CASSQLAGVVDTQYF	TGTGCCAGCAGTCAACTAGCGGGGGTCGTGGATACGCAGTATTTT
TRBV6-1	NA	TRBJ2-7	NA	13	CASNRDRTYEQYF	TGTGCCAGCAACCGGGACCGTACCTACGAGCAGTACTTC
TRBV19	NA	TRBJ1-5	NA	14	CASTGGQLDQPQHF	TGTGCCAGTACCGGTGGACAGCTCGATCAGCCCCAGCATTTT
TRBV13	NA	TRBJ1-5	NA	13	CASSSSRRKPQHF	TGTGCCAGCAGCTCGTCCCGGAGGAAGCCCCAGCATTTT
TRBV6-5	NA	TRBJ1-1	NA	13	CASSLRGNTEAFF	TGTGCCAGCAGCCTCAGGGGGAACACTGAAGCTTTCTTT
TRBV19	NA	TRBJ1-4	NA	15	CASSRSHTTNEKLFF	TGTGCCAGTAGTCGTTCCCATACTACAAATGAAAAACTGTTTTTT
TRBV7-6	few	TRBJ1-4	NA	14	CASSLRRGNEKLFF	TGTGCCAGCAGCTTAAGGCGGGGGAATGAAAAACTGTTTTTT
TRBV6-1	once	TRBJ2-7	TRBD1	14	CASSEPGGAYEQYF	TGTGCCAGCAGTGAGCCAGGGGGCGCCTACGAGCAGTACTTC
TRBV6-5	once	TRBJ2-1	NA	12	CASSERSGQQFF	TGTGCCAGCAGTGAACGATCCGGACAGCAGTTCTTC
TRBV14	NA	TRBJ2-1	NA	16	CASSQLITGSYNEQFF	TGTGCCAGCAGCCAATTAATCACAGGTTCCTACAATGAGCAGTTCTTC
TRBV6-5	NA	TRBJ1-2	NA	12	CASSYRGSGYTF	TGTGCCAGCAGTTACCGGGGAAGTGGCTACACCTTC
TRBV27	NA	TRBJ1-2	NA	13	CASSSTPGTGYTF	TGTGCCAGCAGTTCGACCCCAGGTACCGGCTACACCTTC
TRBV5-4	NA	TRBJ2-1	TRBD2	16	CASSLVGGGGYNEQFF	TGTGCCAGCAGCTTGGTAGGCGGGGGGGGGTACAATGAGCAGTTCTTC
TRBV2	NA	TRBJ1-5	NA	14	CASSGGQLNQPQHF	TGTGCCAGCAGTGGTGGGCAGCTCAATCAGCCCCAGCATTTT
TRBV5-8	NA	TRBJ1-2	NA	16	CASSLRTYGREYGYTF	TGTGCCAGCAGCTTGCGGACCTACGGGCGGGAGTATGGCTACACCTTC
TRBV2	NA	TRBJ1-6	NA	17	CASYVYGSGEGNSPLHF	TGTGCCAGCTACGTTTACGGGTCGGGGGAGGGTAATTCACCCCTCCACTTT
TRBV6-5	NA	TRBJ2-7	NA	12	CASSNDSYEQYF	TGTGCCAGCAGTAACGACAGCTACGAGCAGTACTTC
TRBV14	NA	TRBJ2-3	TRBD1	16	CASSASQGTGEDTQYF	TGTGCCAGCAGCGCCTCGCAGGGGACAGGTGAAGATACGCAGTATTTT
TRBV5-1	NA	TRBJ1-6	NA	13	CASSPGNNSPLHF	TGCGCCAGCAGTCCAGGGAATAATTCACCCCTCCACTTT
TRBV2	NA	TRBJ2-7	TRBD1	14	CASRRGQEAYEQYF	TGTGCCAGCCGACGGGGACAGGAAGCCTACGAGCAGTACTTC
TRBV2	NA	TRBJ2-1	TRBD1	14	CASSADRGGGEQFF	TGTGCCAGCAGTGCGGACAGGGGAGGGGGTGAGCAGTTCTTC
TRBV4-2	NA	TRBJ2-5	TRBD2	15	CASSHGLAGLETQYF	TGTGCCAGCAGCCATGGACTAGCGGGGCTGGAGACCCAGTACTTC
TRBV27	once	TRBJ1-2	TRBD1	14	CASSRDRGNYGYTF	TGTGCCAGCAGTAGGGACAGGGGGAACTATGGCTACACCTTC
TRBV6-1	NA	TRBJ1-5	NA	13	CASSVLGGQPQHF	TGTGCCAGCAGTGTGTTGGGTGGGCAGCCCCAGCATTTT
TRBV2	NA	TRBJ2-4	TRBD1	15	CASSERTGGAGIQYF	TGTGCCAGCAGTGAACGGACAGGGGGCGCCGGCATTCAGTACTTC
TRBV6-6	NA	TRBJ2-7	TRBD1	14	CASSYRDSTYEQYF	TGTGCCAGCAGTTACCGGGACAGCACCTACGAGCAGTACTTC
TRBV6-5	NA	TRBJ1-6	TRBD1	15	CASSPTRQGNSPLHF	TGTGCCAGCAGCCCTACACGACAGGGAAATTCACCCCTCCACTTT
TRBV30	NA	TRBJ1-2	NA	16	CAWSPGPGLLGYGYTF	TGTGCCTGGAGTCCGGGGCCGGGACTGCTAGGGTATGGCTACACCTTC
TRBV19	once	TRBJ2-3	NA	17	CASRGNTKSVSTDTQYF	TGTGCCAGTAGGGGGAACACGAAAAGTGTGTCCACAGATACGCAGTATTTT
TRBV4-1	NA	TRBJ2-3	NA	15	CASSQDWFITDTQYF	TGCGCCAGCAGCCAAGACTGGTTTATCACAGATACGCAGTATTTT
TRBV2	NA	TRBJ1-1	NA	13	CASTTGLDAEAFF	TGTGCCAGCACAACAGGGCTTGACGCTGAAGCTTTCTTT
TRBV30	NA	TRBJ2-3	NA	12	CAWIGLADTQYF	TGTGCCTGGATAGGATTAGCGGATACGCAGTATTTT
TRBV7-8	NA	TRBJ1-3	TRBD1	17	CASSSRDRGRTGNTIYF	TGTGCCAGCAGCTCCCGGGACAGGGGCCGTACTGGAAACACCATATATTTT
TRBV13	once	TRBJ1-6	NA	12	CASRGGPSPLHF	TGTGCCAGCAGGGGGGGTCCTTCACCCCTCCACTTT
TRBV2	NA	TRBJ2-7	TRBD2	15	CASSVLAGGKYEQYF	TGTGCCAGCAGTGTTTTAGCGGGGGGCAAATACGAGCAGTACTTC
TRBV9	NA	TRBJ2-7	NA	16	CASSVDRGPSSYEQYF	TGTGCCAGCAGCGTAGATAGGGGCCCCAGCTCCTACGAGCAGTACTTC
TRBV7-9	NA	TRBJ2-7	NA	14	CASSPSRAAYEQYF	TGTGCCAGCAGCCCAAGCAGGGCAGCCTACGAGCAGTACTTC